The clone carrying this T cell receptor beta chain was recorded only once. The V gene lost 3 bases and the J gene lost 7 bases, with 15 bases spanning the gap. CDR1 and CDR2 (germline): KGHSH, LQKENI. The CDR3 has 14 amino acids. The sample originates from a study of blood T cell repertoires in COVID-19. Turning to the study itself: The samples span acute and convalescent COVID-19 from the United States, Italy and Spain.

Study processing details: Reference gene primer amplification gave nucleated cell count estimates. Sequencing used immunoSEQ multiplex PCR; TCRdb keeps in-frame clones, though not all of them. V and J calls and clone size are as listed in that table; D and trimming were resolved from the DNA. The sample carries 60,000 to 75,000 clones, about 85% recorded once. The specimen sequenced was peripheral blood. The rearrangement links TRBV18 to TRBJ1-2; D might be TRBD1 (6 bases). The source of this sequence is a man in his 70s with active COVID-19. The CDR3 DNA is TGTGCCAGCTCACCGGGCAGCGAAGGGGGTGGCTACACCTTC. Its protein is CASSPGSEGGGYTF.